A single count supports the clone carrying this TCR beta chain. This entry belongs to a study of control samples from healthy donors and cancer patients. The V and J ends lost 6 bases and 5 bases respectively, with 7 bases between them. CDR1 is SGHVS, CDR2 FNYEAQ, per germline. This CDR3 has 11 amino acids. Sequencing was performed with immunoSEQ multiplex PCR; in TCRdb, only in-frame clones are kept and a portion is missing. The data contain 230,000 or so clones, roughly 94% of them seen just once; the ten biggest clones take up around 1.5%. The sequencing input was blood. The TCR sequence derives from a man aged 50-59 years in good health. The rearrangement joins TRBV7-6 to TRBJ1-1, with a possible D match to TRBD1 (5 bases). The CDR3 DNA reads TGTGCCAGCAGTTGGGGGACTGAAGCTTTCTTT. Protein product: CASSWGTEAFF.